The clone carrying this T cell receptor beta chain was observed a single time. This sample was included in a study of blood T cell repertoires in COVID-19. CDR1 is SEHNR and CDR2 is FQNEAQ in the germline V gene (reference sequence). This CDR3 comprises 15 residues. With V trimmed by 1 base and J by 7 bases, 6 bases remained unmatched. Here immunoSEQ multiplex PCR was the method, and the copy in TCRdb shows in-frame clones only, minus some. The sample holds 210,000 or so clones, about 86% seen once. The genes are TRBV7-9 and TRBJ2-1; TRBD2 matches at 8 bases. The material sequenced was peripheral blood. The clonotype comes from a woman in her forties or fifties with acute or convalescent COVID-19. In DNA, the CDR3 is TGTGCCAGCAGCTTAGGAGCGGGAGTAGAAAATGAGCAGTTCTTC. Protein product: CASSLGAGVENEQFF.